This T cell receptor beta chain was sequenced for a study of OX40 agonist ivuxolimab in advanced cancers. On the study more broadly: Clinicians treated patients with ivuxolimab, an agonistic anti-OX40 (CD134) antibody. Patients were roughly 83% male with ages roughly 23 to 79, mean about 60. Dose-escalation patients were diagnosed with hepatocellular carcinoma, melanoma, renal cell cancer or head and neck cancer.

TCRdb's copy holds only in-frame clones and misses some; the assay was immunoSEQ multiplex PCR. The data hold around 50,000 clones, with 84% observed a single time. With respect to this clone: Its antigen is undetermined.

Study-level findings and limits: Some patients who did not respond also had low normalized T-cell clonal expansion.

The TCR sequence derives from an adult with an advanced solid tumor such as melanoma, head and neck, liver or kidney cancer. Material: CD4+ or CD8+ T cells sorted from blood, obtained in a trial of the OX40 agonist ivuxolimab.

The CDR3 protein is CASDLVAGYTF. The CDR3 bases are TGTGCCAGTGATTTAGTAGCTGGCTACACCTTC. The chain couples TRBV6-6 to TRBJ1-2; D gene unclear. Germline CDR1 reads MNHNY; CDR2 reads SVGAGI (reference sequence). V dropped 9 bases and J dropped 7 bases, with 12 bases sitting between them. The CDR3 length is 11 residues.